This T cell receptor beta chain originates from a study of cytomegalovirus exposure and HLA in healthy donors. It was with 60 Vbeta and 13 Jbeta primers that the PCR ran. The table came from immunoSEQ multiplex PCR; TCRdb's copy has only in-frame clones and leaves some out. The sample contains about 98,000 clones, about 76% of which appear only once. The CDR3 length is 16 residues. Between the trimmed V and J ends, which lost 6 bases and 1 base, there was a span of 16 bases. The V gene's germline CDR1 is LGHNA and CDR2 YSLEER. V is TRBV4-3 and J is TRBJ1-3; weak D call: TRBD1 (6 bases). This receptor was obtained from a human donor in good health. The sample taken for sequencing was PBMCs. CDR3 sequence (DNA): TGCGCCAGCAGGGGAGAGGGGGGGAAGTCTGGAAACACCATATATTTT. It encodes CASRGEGGKSGNTIYF.